Included here is one T cell receptor (beta chain) sequence, with context. This clonotype has a count of ten or more. This receptor's antigen is unknown. Qualities for individual bases were not recorded, and no much larger clone is one base off. Unsorted PBMC libraries were generated from 2 million PBMCs stored in RNAlater at -80 °C until RNA extraction. Multiple sclerosis patients were enrolled in a US clinical protocol under which disease progression was evaluated by magnetic resonance imaging. Peripheral blood underwent Ficoll-Hypaque density gradient centrifugation to isolate PBMCs, which were then cryopreserved in liquid nitrogen. The sample originates from a study of neurological immune-mediated disorders (dated by TCRdb to about 2019). Turning to the overall study: Of the roughly 34 multiple sclerosis patients, roughly 30 had relapsing-remitting MS and 3 had secondary progressive MS. Longitudinal samples, technical triplicates and paired sorted CD4+ and CD8+ T-cell subsets, alongside PBMC samples, were included among the 106 TCR-beta libraries. The cohort comprised about 68 subjects: roughly 15 HAM/TSP patients, around 35 multiple sclerosis patients and about 20 healthy controls. Peripheral blood TCR-beta repertoires from patients with HTLV-I-associated myelopathy (HAM/TSP), patients with multiple sclerosis, and healthy controls were compared in the study using UMI-based sequencing. What the authors observed across the whole study: No identical CDR3 amino acid sequences were shared among expanded clones across subjects, suggesting private TCR-beta repertoires in all groups. Phylogenetic analysis grouped repertoires from 18 of 34 MS patients into a cluster of related CDR3 sequences, suggesting a possible repertoire-level signature. No association of the MS cluster with clinical or MRI features was observed, and the need for larger cohorts was stated by the authors. The highest TCR clonal expansion was observed in HAM/TSP patients, whereas the lowest was observed in MS patients, even when compared with healthy controls.

The CDR3 starts with the cysteine, ends with the phenylalanine, and has 14 residues. Left in the record is the CDR3 DNA by itself, 42 bases read in frame from the first base. Unmatched junction bases come to 3, with V trimmed by 5 bases and J by 5 bases. cDNA was synthesized by template-switch 5'RACE using a primer with a 10-nucleotide random unique molecular identifier that tagged each TCR transcript. Every sequencing run covered 15-18 subjects and yielded more than 180 million TCR-beta sequences. The RNeasy kit was used for extraction of total RNA. Using the KAPA Real-time Library Amplification kit, TCR-beta VDJ regions were amplified with primers for the TCR constant region and the 5'RACE anchor. A first PCR added sample indexes and Illumina adaptors, and a second PCR then raised library yield. After Ampure bead purification, the roughly 650 bp TCR product was size-selected on a 2% E-gel SizeSelection system. Library quality was checked on a Bioanalyzer, concentration was measured with Qubit, and libraries were quantified with the Kapa Library Quantification kit before pooling. An Illumina HiSeq 2500 sequenced the libraries paired-end 2 x 150 bp. To increase sequence diversity, about 24-32% phiX was spiked into each library pool. The authors' pipeline ran thus. Quality-filtered reads were processed with the UMI-based MiGEC pipeline, which removed over 75% of raw TCR sequences during error correction. IMGT germline references were used for aligning VDJ genes, and each clonotype was defined as a unique CDR3 amino acid sequence together with its V-J genes. VDJtools evaluated clonal expansion, Shannon diversity and CDR3 relatedness (CalcPairwiseDistances, ClusterSamples); CLCbio workbench built phylogenetic trees. Using coefficient-of-variation modelling across technical triplicates, the study counted a clone as expanded if it had at least 8 unique UMIs. The public reads were reanalyzed by TCRdb: fastp trimming at Q25, MiXCR alignment, in-frame beta chains only. Each CDR3 protein gets just one entry, which takes the most common genes and DNA from the rows behind it. For this entry, the V and J calls and clone size follow TCRdb and not the study's own pipeline. For this sample the table gives about 71,000 distinct CDR3 sequences, of which under 5% were detected only once. The ten largest clones capture approximately 7% of the sample.

This sequence uses TRBV12-3 or TRBV12-4 and TRBJ2-2; 9 bases in the middle match TRBD1. Sequencing was carried out using PBMCs. The receptor was isolated from a man aged 30-40 years with multiple sclerosis. CDR3 region: CASSPGTGTGELFF. In nucleotides, the sequence is TGTGCCAGCAGTCCCGGGACAGGGACCGGGGAGCTGTTTTTT.